Each of the 9 T cell receptor beta chains below was sequenced from the same sample in a study of shared clonotypes between healthy human individuals. Assay used: immunoSEQ multiplex PCR; TCRdb lists only in-frame clones, some missing. The table shows around 1.6 million clones, with 95% to 99% occurring only once. Sequences were obtained from naive CD4+ T cells sorted from blood. As to subset: CD45RA+ positively selected. These receptors all stem from a man aged 25-45 years in good health.

Turning to this clone: The sample holds other DNA sequences that translate to the same CDR3. The chain combines TRBV19 with TRBJ2-2; no clear D. The CDR3 is 14 amino acids. The ends were cut back, 1 base at V and 0 bases at J, with 3 bases in the middle. Germline CDR1 is LNHDA and CDR2 is SQIVND (reference sequence). The CDR3 region has the DNA TGTGCCAGTAGTATAGGTCCGAACACCGGGGAGCTGTTTTTT. Amino acids: CASSIGPNTGELFF.

This sequence joins TRBV6-1 and TRBJ1-5, with D tentatively TRBD1 (6 bases). Germline assignment: CDR1 MNHNS and CDR2 SASEGT. The CDR3 totals 17 residues. V was pared by 2 bases and J by 4 bases, with 18 bases between. Written as DNA, the CDR3 is TGTGCCAGCAGTGAACTAGCCCATACAGGGAGGAATCAGCCCCAGCATTTT. This encodes CASSELAHTGRNQPQHF.

This sequence joins TRBV11-2 and TRBJ2-7, with TRBD1 matching 10 bases. After removal of 5 bases from V and 2 bases from J, the junction contained 3 bases not matched to a gene. There are 14 residues in the CDR3. Germline-derived CDR1 and CDR2 are SGHAT and FQNNGV. CDR3 region: CASSLGQGPYEQYF. The CDR3 DNA follows: TGTGCCAGCAGCCTGGGACAGGGGCCCTACGAGCAGTACTTC.

The chain joins TRBV7-8 to TRBJ1-2; 7 nucleotides agree with TRBD1. V was pared by 2 bases and J by 4 bases, with 1 base of the junction left unmatched. The germline gives CDR1 SGHVS, CDR2 FQNEAQ. The CDR3 loop spans 13 amino acids. As DNA, the CDR3 is TGTGCCAGCAGCTTAAGACAGGGCTATGGCTACACCTTC. This encodes CASSLRQGYGYTF.

With respect to this clone: An end of the junction differs from the germline gene, which may be a read error. The chain links TRBV28 to TRBJ1-2; TRBD1 agrees at 8 bases. The length of the CDR3 is 12 residues. Germline CDR1 reads MDHEN; CDR2 reads SYDVKM. This CDR3 is CASSLWMTGVLF. The CDR3 DNA reads TGTGCCAGCAGTTTATGGATGACAGGGGTCCTCTTC.

Remarks on this clone: At the DNA level, this CDR3 is encoded by other sequences in the same sample as well. The gene calls are TRBV5-4 and TRBJ2-2, with D possibly TRBD1 on 6 matching bases. Per the germline V gene, CDR1 is SGHNT and CDR2 is YYREEE (reference sequence). This CDR3 is built from 15 residues. The germline V and J ends were trimmed by 0 bases and 2 bases, with 8 bases remaining between them. The CDR3 is CASSLVGQNTGELFF. The CDR3 DNA sequence: TGTGCCAGCAGCTTGGTGGGACAAAACACCGGGGAGCTGTTTTTT.

The chain joins TRBV7-2 to TRBJ2-7; 11 bases are a match to TRBD1. V lost 0 bases, J lost 4 bases, and 5 bases stayed unmatched. CDR3 length: 16 residues. Germline V CDR1 and CDR2: SGHTA, FQGNSA. CDR3 DNA sequence: TGTGCCAGCAGCTTAGCATCCCGGGACAGGGGGTACGAGCAGTACTTC. This translates into CASSLASRDRGYEQYF.

This rearrangement joins TRBV29-1 to TRBJ2-7; D possibly corresponds to TRBD2 (7 bases). Germline CDR1 is SQVTM and CDR2 is ANQGSEA. The V end lost 4 bases, the J end lost 3 bases, and 16 bases lay between the germline ends. This CDR3 comprises 14 residues. DNA of the CDR3: TGCAGCGTTGGAGGAGGGGGGGACGTCTACGAGCAGTACTTC. It is translated as CSVGGGGDVYEQYF.

The genes are TRBV7-9 and TRBJ2-2; TRBD2 matches 8 bases. V trimming: 1 base; J trimming: 2 bases; junction bases outside the gene matches: 9. The CDR3 has 18 residues. CDR1 is SEHNR and CDR2 is FQNEAQ in the germline V gene (reference sequence). CDR3 sequence: CASSLVWGGRPNTGELFF. DNA for the CDR3: TGTGCCAGCAGCTTAGTTTGGGGCGGGAGGCCCAACACCGGGGAGCTGTTTTTT.